The rows below give T cell receptor beta chains drawn from one sample of a study of cytomegalovirus exposure and HLA in healthy donors. Sequenced by immunoSEQ multiplex PCR; TCRdb stores in-frame clones only, minus some. Seen here are over 85,000 clones, roughly three quarters observed once, and the top ten hold 3.8%. Specimen: PBMCs. These receptors all stem from a woman between 35 and 50 years old in good health and CMV-seronegative. Each CDR3 is given with its conserved first and last residue. D genes are given only for firm matches. For some rows the clone size is stated as once, few or many, or as a class when expanded; others skip it.

j_gene | v_gene | d_gene | abundance | CDR3aa | CDR3nt
TRBJ1-1 | TRBV5-6 | NA | few | CASSWAGGVGDTEAFF | TGTGCCAGCAGCTGGGCGGGGGGTGTGGGGGACACTGAAGCTTTCTTT
TRBJ1-2 | TRBV27 | NA | NA | CASTTAPTGLSYGYTF | TGTGCCAGCACGACAGCCCCGACTGGCCTTTCCTATGGCTACACCTTC
TRBJ2-5 | TRBV5-1 | TRBD2 | NA | CASRRGLAGGPETQYF | TGCGCCAGCAGGCGGGGTCTAGCGGGGGGGCCAGAGACCCAGTACTTC
TRBJ2-1 | TRBV7-9 | NA | few | CASSVRGFDEQFF | TGTGCCAGCAGCGTGCGGGGTTTCGATGAGCAGTTCTTC
TRBJ2-2 | TRBV29-1 | NA | NA | CSVVPTVTGELFF | TGCAGCGTTGTACCGACAGTCACCGGGGAGCTGTTTTTT
TRBJ2-7 | TRBV19 | TRBD1 | NA | CASSTSHRGQMNEQYF | TGTGCCAGTAGTACTTCTCACAGGGGGCAGATGAACGAGCAGTACTTC
TRBJ2-3 | TRBV6-1 | TRBD2 | NA | CASSEWISGGADTQYF | TGTGCCAGCAGTGAATGGATTAGCGGGGGGGCAGATACGCAGTATTTT
TRBJ2-2 | TRBV6-4 | NA | NA | CASSDSGTGELFF | TGTGCCAGCAGTGACTCCGGCACCGGGGAGCTGTTTTTT
TRBJ1-6 | TRBV2 | TRBD1 | NA | CASSESQGSLSPLHF | TGTGCCAGCAGTGAATCACAGGGGTCCCTATCACCCCTCCACTTT
TRBJ1-6 | TRBV5-4 | NA | NA | CASSAGTKGSPLHF | TGTGCCAGCAGCGCCGGGACTAAGGGTTCACCCCTCCACTTT
TRBJ2-1 | TRBV19 | TRBD2 | NA | CASSGASGGKSGEQFF | TGTGCCAGTAGTGGAGCTAGCGGGGGGAAGTCGGGTGAGCAGTTCTTC
TRBJ1-1 | TRBV7-2 | NA | NA | CASSLGGTQSVTEAFF | TGTGCCAGCAGCTTAGGGGGGACACAGAGTGTCACTGAAGCTTTCTTT
TRBJ1-1 | TRBV27 | TRBD1 | NA | CASSLLGTGGDTEAFF | TGTGCCAGCAGTTTATTGGGGACAGGGGGGGACACTGAAGCTTTCTTT
TRBJ1-2 | TRBV6-5 | NA | NA | CASSYSGGFGYGYPF | TGTGCCAGCAGTTACTCGGGCGGGTTTGGCTATGGCTACCCCTTC
TRBJ1-2 | TRBV29-1 | NA | once | CSVPHPQGSRCGYTF | TGCAGCGTCCCTCACCCCCAGGGAAGTAGATGTGGCTACACCTTC
TRBJ1-3 | TRBV25-1 | NA | NA | CASCSSGNTIYF | TGTGCCAGTTGTAGCTCTGGAAACACCATATATTTT
TRBJ2-7 | TRBV6-5 | NA | NA | CASHVAWGDEQHF | TGTGCCAGCCACGTAGCTTGGGGGGACGAGCAGCACTTC